Given below is one T cell receptor beta chain in context. This entry belongs to a study of blood T cell repertoires in COVID-19. On the study more broadly: From the United States, Italy and Spain came samples of acute and convalescent COVID-19. Sample material is recorded as cDNA or gDNA derived from T cells, B-cell-depleted T cells, or PBMCs.

Enrolled through a virtual design, the participants were between 18 and 89 years of age and came from fewer than 30 US areas. This table comes from immunoSEQ multiplex PCR, and its TCRdb copy is limited to in-frame clones, with some not included. The repertoire consists of approximately 150,000 clones, with about 86% occurring once and the leading ten covering about 2.3%. The CDR3 has 13 residues. V gave up 4 bases and J gave up 4 bases; unmatched junction bases: 3. Germline assignment: CDR1 SGHRS and CDR2 YFSETQ. The material sequenced was PBMCs or T cells enriched from blood (not recorded which). The chain has TRBV5-1 and TRBJ2-3; 7 bases fit TRBD1. This receptor was taken from a man aged 40-50 years with acute COVID-19. CDR3 residues: CASSQQGADTQYF. CDR3 nucleotides: TGCGCCAGCAGCCAGCAGGGGGCAGATACGCAGTATTTT. Full variable domain (missing parts from reference TRBV5-1 and TRBJ2-3): KAGVTQTPRYLIKTRGQQVTLSCSPISGHRSVSWYQQTPGQGLQFLFEYFSETQRNKGNFPGRFSGRQFSNSRSEMNVSTLELGDSALYLCASSQQGADTQYFGPGTRLTVL.